This T cell receptor (beta chain) was retrieved from a study of CD4 T cells in relation to SARS-CoV-2 and coronaviruses. Study-level information: PBMCs were cultured with antigen for about eleven days before TCR beta sequencing. No peptide or an HIV-1 Nef peptide pool served as negative control. The study, taken as a whole, reports: Approximately 65% of donors had memory CD4+ clonotypes crossrecognizing SARS-CoV-2 and common cold coronavirus spike. Samples before the pandemic and after infection were not matched within any donor.

Method: immunoSEQ multiplex PCR; TCRdb's copy keeps in-frame clones and lacks some. The sample yields about 19,000 clones, 70% to 80% seen once. With regard to this clone: Its antigen is as yet unknown.

The unexposed donors gave CD4+ T cells in about 2010-2019, prior to COVID-19. After nine to ten days of culture, CD4+ T cells were isolated. This sequence originates from a human donor in good health. The sequenced sample was CD4+ T cells from PBMCs, cultured in vitro.

The CDR3 DNA reads as TGTGCCAGCAGCCCAAGGACAGGGGGGAACACTGAAGCTTTCTTT. Its translation: CASSPRTGGNTEAFF. The V call is TRBV11-1, the J call TRBJ1-1, with 10 bases aligning to TRBD1. J lost 1 base, V lost 5 bases, and 4 bases had no gene match. CDR1 SGHAT and CDR2 FQDESV come from the germline V gene (reference sequence). The CDR3 has 15 residues.